A selection of T cell receptor beta chains follows, all from one sample in a study of shared clonotypes between healthy human individuals. The table came from immunoSEQ multiplex PCR; TCRdb's copy has only in-frame clones and leaves some out. The sample gives about 2,200,000 clones, roughly 91% of which show up once; around 1.7% is in the top ten. The sequencing input was naive CD8+ T cells from PBMCs. These receptors were taken from a man younger than 35 in good health. Some clones in this sample may be carry-over from other donors' samples. Both conserved end residues are part of each CDR3. The order of the fields is V gene, D gene, CDR3 length, clone size, J gene, CDR3 DNA, CDR3 protein. The D gene is left open where the match is weak. Size is omitted from some rows. Given values are once, few, many or a class for expanded clones.

v_gene: TRBV27; d_gene: NA; len: 14; abundance: NA; j_gene: TRBJ2-7; CDR3nt: TGTGCCAGCCATGGGGGGGGCACCGGTCCCGAGCAGTACTTC; CDR3aa: CASHGGGTGPEQYF
v_gene: TRBV13; d_gene: NA; len: 14; abundance: NA; j_gene: TRBJ2-7; CDR3nt: TGTGCCAGCAGCTCCTACAGGGAGGGGTACGAGCAGTACTTC; CDR3aa: CASSSYREGYEQYF
v_gene: TRBV6-6; d_gene: TRBD1; len: 16; abundance: NA; j_gene: TRBJ1-2; CDR3nt: TGTGCCAGCAGTTACTCGAGTTCTGGGACAGGGAATGGCTACACCTTC; CDR3aa: CASSYSSSGTGNGYTF
v_gene: TRBV4-1; d_gene: NA; len: 16; abundance: NA; j_gene: TRBJ2-2; CDR3nt: TGCGCCAGCAGCCAGAGGGGCGGGGCTAACACCGGGGAGCTGTTTTTT; CDR3aa: CASSQRGGANTGELFF
v_gene: TRBV5-6; d_gene: TRBD1; len: 16; abundance: NA; j_gene: TRBJ2-7; CDR3nt: TGTGCCAGCAGCTTCGGACAGGGAATTCTCTCCTACGAGCAGTACTTC; CDR3aa: CASSFGQGILSYEQYF
v_gene: TRBV7-9; d_gene: NA; len: 14; abundance: NA; j_gene: TRBJ2-5; CDR3nt: TGTGCCAGCAGCTACCCTGTGGGTCAAGAGACCCAGTACTTC; CDR3aa: CASSYPVGQETQYF
v_gene: TRBV9; d_gene: TRBD2; len: 16; abundance: NA; j_gene: TRBJ2-1; CDR3nt: TGTGCCAGCAGCGCCCCACTAGCGGGAGGGATCAATGAGCAGTTCTTC; CDR3aa: CASSAPLAGGINEQFF
v_gene: TRBV30; d_gene: NA; len: 17; abundance: NA; j_gene: TRBJ1-6; CDR3nt: TGTGCCCTGAGGGACTTTACCGTTCGGTCCTATAATTCACCCCTCCACTTT; CDR3aa: CALRDFTVRSYNSPLHF
v_gene: TRBV4-3; d_gene: TRBD2; len: 18; abundance: NA; j_gene: TRBJ2-3; CDR3nt: TGCGCCAGCAGCCTCGGGACTAGCGGGAGGGCCTTGAGAGATACGCAGTATTTT; CDR3aa: CASSLGTSGRALRDTQYF
v_gene: TRBV20-1; d_gene: NA; len: 11; abundance: NA; j_gene: TRBJ2-6; CDR3nt: TGCAGTGCTAGTGGGGCCAACGTCCTGACTTTC; CDR3aa: CSASGANVLTF
v_gene: TRBV4-1; d_gene: TRBD2; len: 19; abundance: NA; j_gene: TRBJ2-5; CDR3nt: TGCGCCAGCAGCCAAGATTCTCCGGGAGACCCGGGACTAAGAGAGACCCAGTACTTC; CDR3aa: CASSQDSPGDPGLRETQYF
v_gene: TRBV7-7; d_gene: TRBD2; len: 16; abundance: NA; j_gene: TRBJ2-2; CDR3nt: TGTGCCAGCAGCCCGCGACTAGCGGCGAACACCGGGGAGCTGTTTTTT; CDR3aa: CASSPRLAANTGELFF
v_gene: TRBV4-1; d_gene: NA; len: 13; abundance: NA; j_gene: TRBJ2-7; CDR3nt: TGCGCCAGCAGCCAACTCACGTTCGACGAGCAGTACTTC; CDR3aa: CASSQLTFDEQYF
v_gene: TRBV29-1; d_gene: NA; len: 12; abundance: NA; j_gene: TRBJ2-7; CDR3nt: TGCAGCGTCTTGGGGGGGCGAAACGAGCAGTACTTC; CDR3aa: CSVLGGRNEQYF
v_gene: TRBV19; d_gene: NA; len: 14; abundance: once; j_gene: TRBJ1-2; CDR3nt: TGTGCCAGTAGTATAGCCAGCAACATCTATGGCTACACCTTC; CDR3aa: CASSIASNIYGYTF
v_gene: TRBV19; d_gene: NA; len: 11; abundance: NA; j_gene: TRBJ1-2; CDR3nt: TGTGCCACCCAGTCCCGGGGCCGCCCGTACTTC; CDR3aa: CATQSRGRPYF
v_gene: TRBV4-1; d_gene: NA; len: 15; abundance: NA; j_gene: TRBJ2-7; CDR3nt: TGCGCCAGCAGCCAAGAAGAGGCGGAAAACTACGAGCAGTACTTC; CDR3aa: CASSQEEAENYEQYF
v_gene: TRBV27; d_gene: NA; len: 14; abundance: NA; j_gene: TRBJ1-1; CDR3nt: TGTGCCAGCTCGCCCCGGGGCAGTAACACTGAAGCTTTCTTT; CDR3aa: CASSPRGSNTEAFF
v_gene: TRBV6-6; d_gene: NA; len: 16; abundance: NA; j_gene: TRBJ1-1; CDR3nt: TGTGCCAGCAGTTACGCCGACAGGCCAGATCACACTGAAGCTTTCTTT; CDR3aa: CASSYADRPDHTEAFF
v_gene: TRBV27; d_gene: NA; len: 14; abundance: once; j_gene: TRBJ1-5; CDR3nt: TGTGCCAGCAGTATAGGGGATGGCAATCAGCCCCAGCATTTT; CDR3aa: CASSIGDGNQPQHF
v_gene: TRBV29-1; d_gene: NA; len: 12; abundance: few; j_gene: TRBJ1-1; CDR3nt: TGCAGCGTTGAATGGGGTAACACTGAAGCTTTCTTT; CDR3aa: CSVEWGNTEAFF
v_gene: TRBV10-3; d_gene: NA; len: 15; abundance: NA; j_gene: TRBJ2-3; CDR3nt: TGTGCCATCAGTGACGTGGCAGGTAGCACAGATACGCAGTATTTT; CDR3aa: CAISDVAGSTDTQYF
v_gene: TRBV7-9; d_gene: NA; len: 13; abundance: NA; j_gene: TRBJ2-2; CDR3nt: TGTGCCAGCAGCTCTTTAATATCCGGGGAGCTGTTTTTT; CDR3aa: CASSSLISGELFF
v_gene: TRBV5-6; d_gene: NA; len: 16; abundance: NA; j_gene: TRBJ2-7; CDR3nt: TGTGCCAGCAGCTTGTTTCCAGGGCCAACTTCTGAGGAGCAGTACTTC; CDR3aa: CASSLFPGPTSEEQYF
v_gene: TRBV7-9; d_gene: NA; len: 12; abundance: NA; j_gene: TRBJ1-2; CDR3nt: TGTGCCAGCAGCCCCGTCGGGTATGGCTACACCTTC; CDR3aa: CASSPVGYGYTF
v_gene: TRBV19; d_gene: NA; len: 13; abundance: NA; j_gene: TRBJ2-7; CDR3nt: TGTGCCAGTAGTATTGGTAGCGGCTACGAGCAGTACTTC; CDR3aa: CASSIGSGYEQYF
v_gene: TRBV30; d_gene: NA; len: 14; abundance: few; j_gene: TRBJ1-4; CDR3nt: TGTGCCTGGAGTGTGGGGACAACGGGTGAAAAACTGTTTTTT; CDR3aa: CAWSVGTTGEKLFF
v_gene: TRBV4-1; d_gene: TRBD2; len: 16; abundance: NA; j_gene: TRBJ2-3; CDR3nt: TGCGCCAGCAGCCAAGTTTGGACTAGCGACACAGATACGCAGTATTTT; CDR3aa: CASSQVWTSDTDTQYF
v_gene: TRBV19; d_gene: NA; len: 12; abundance: few; j_gene: TRBJ1-1; CDR3nt: TGTGCCAGTAGTCTGGGGGGGCAGATAGCTTTCTTT; CDR3aa: CASSLGGQIAFF
v_gene: TRBV27; d_gene: NA; len: 16; abundance: NA; j_gene: TRBJ2-2; CDR3nt: TGTGCCAGCAACCAAGATCCGGGAGCCAACACCGGGGAGCTGTTTTTT; CDR3aa: CASNQDPGANTGELFF
v_gene: TRBV19; d_gene: TRBD2; len: 16; abundance: NA; j_gene: TRBJ2-7; CDR3nt: TGTGCCAGTAGTACCTTTCCTAGCGGGACGAGGTACGAGCAGTACTTC; CDR3aa: CASSTFPSGTRYEQYF
v_gene: TRBV21-1; d_gene: NA; len: 17; abundance: NA; j_gene: TRBJ2-7; CDR3nt: TGTGCCAGCAGCTCCAGACGGACTAGCGGGTACGTCCACGAGCAGTACTTC; CDR3aa: CASSSRRTSGYVHEQYF
v_gene: TRBV27; d_gene: TRBD2; len: 18; abundance: NA; j_gene: TRBJ2-3; CDR3nt: TGTGCCAGCAGTTTGCTCTCCCTAGCGGGAGTCGACACAGATACGCAGTATTTT; CDR3aa: CASSLLSLAGVDTDTQYF
v_gene: TRBV5-1; d_gene: TRBD2; len: 16; abundance: once; j_gene: TRBJ2-7; CDR3nt: TGCGCCAGCAGCCTCTTGGGACTAGCGGGAGGGTACGAGCAGTACTTC; CDR3aa: CASSLLGLAGGYEQYF
v_gene: TRBV7-9; d_gene: NA; len: 13; abundance: NA; j_gene: TRBJ1-6; CDR3nt: TGTGCCAGCAGCCCTCCCGTGGTTTCACCCCTCCACTTT; CDR3aa: CASSPPVVSPLHF
v_gene: TRBV5-4; d_gene: NA; len: 15; abundance: NA; j_gene: TRBJ1-2; CDR3nt: TGTGCCAGCAGCTACGGACTCGAGGGAAACTATGGCTACACCTTC; CDR3aa: CASSYGLEGNYGYTF
v_gene: TRBV7-9; d_gene: TRBD1; len: 16; abundance: NA; j_gene: TRBJ1-1; CDR3nt: TGTGCCAGCAGCGCCTCGGGACAGGGGGGGAACACTGAAGCTTTCTTT; CDR3aa: CASSASGQGGNTEAFF
v_gene: TRBV19; d_gene: NA; len: 12; abundance: NA; j_gene: TRBJ1-5; CDR3nt: TGTGCCAGTAGTATAGTGTCCCAGCCCCAGCATTTT; CDR3aa: CASSIVSQPQHF
v_gene: TRBV7-6; d_gene: TRBD2; len: 16; abundance: NA; j_gene: TRBJ2-5; CDR3nt: TGTGCCAGCAGCTCAATAGCGGGAGGACTGGAGGAGACCCAGTACTTC; CDR3aa: CASSSIAGGLEETQYF
v_gene: TRBV6-6; d_gene: NA; len: 12; abundance: NA; j_gene: TRBJ2-7; CDR3nt: TGTGCCACGAAGGGTCCAGACCTCGAGCAGTACTTC; CDR3aa: CATKGPDLEQYF
v_gene: TRBV7-9; d_gene: TRBD2; len: 15; abundance: NA; j_gene: TRBJ2-1; CDR3nt: TGTGCCAGCAGCACTGGGACTAGTAGGGACAATGAGCAGTTCTTC; CDR3aa: CASSTGTSRDNEQFF
v_gene: TRBV4-3; d_gene: NA; len: 15; abundance: NA; j_gene: TRBJ2-1; CDR3nt: TGCGCCAGCAGCCAAGAAACAGGGTTATACAATGAGCAGTTCTTC; CDR3aa: CASSQETGLYNEQFF
v_gene: TRBV28; d_gene: TRBD1; len: 13; abundance: NA; j_gene: TRBJ2-3; CDR3nt: TGTGCCAGCGGACCTACAGGGGCCAATACGCAGTATTTT; CDR3aa: CASGPTGANTQYF
v_gene: TRBV5-1; d_gene: NA; len: 15; abundance: NA; j_gene: TRBJ1-2; CDR3nt: TGCGCCAGCAGCCTGGAGGCGGACCTAAACTATGGCTACACCTTC; CDR3aa: CASSLEADLNYGYTF
v_gene: TRBV4-1; d_gene: TRBD2; len: 15; abundance: NA; j_gene: TRBJ2-3; CDR3nt: TGCGCCAGCAGCCAAGATCCGGCGGGGGCAGATACGCAGTATTTT; CDR3aa: CASSQDPAGADTQYF
v_gene: TRBV2; d_gene: NA; len: 12; abundance: NA; j_gene: TRBJ2-7; CDR3nt: TGTGCCAGCCTCGCTGGAGCCTACGAGCAGTACTTC; CDR3aa: CASLAGAYEQYF
v_gene: TRBV5-6; d_gene: TRBD2; len: 17; abundance: NA; j_gene: TRBJ2-7; CDR3nt: TGTGCCAGCAGCAGCAGCGATCTAGCGGGAGGGCCCTACGAGCAGTACTTC; CDR3aa: CASSSSDLAGGPYEQYF
v_gene: TRBV7-3; d_gene: TRBD2; len: 16; abundance: NA; j_gene: TRBJ2-3; CDR3nt: TGTGCCAGCAGCTTAATAGCGGGAGGGCCCACAGATACGCAGTATTTT; CDR3aa: CASSLIAGGPTDTQYF
v_gene: TRBV15; d_gene: TRBD1; len: 16; abundance: NA; j_gene: TRBJ1-2; CDR3nt: TGTGCCACCTCAGACAGGGAATTTATTGGGGGCTATGGCTACACCTTC; CDR3aa: CATSDREFIGGYGYTF
v_gene: TRBV10-3; d_gene: TRBD1; len: 13; abundance: NA; j_gene: TRBJ2-3; CDR3nt: TGTGCCACCTTAGACAGGGATACAGATACGCAGTATTTT; CDR3aa: CATLDRDTDTQYF
v_gene: TRBV6-6; d_gene: TRBD2; len: 15; abundance: NA; j_gene: TRBJ2-3; CDR3nt: TGTGCCAGCAGGCCTCCACTAGCGGGAGGAGATACGCAGTATTTT; CDR3aa: CASRPPLAGGDTQYF
v_gene: TRBV25-1; d_gene: NA; len: 13; abundance: once; j_gene: TRBJ2-7; CDR3nt: TGTGCCAGCAGTATCCGGGGGCGCCAAGAGCAGTACTTC; CDR3aa: CASSIRGRQEQYF
v_gene: TRBV7-8; d_gene: TRBD2; len: 16; abundance: once; j_gene: TRBJ2-5; CDR3nt: TGTGCCAGCAGCTTAAATTTACTAGCGGCCCAAGAGACCCAGTACTTC; CDR3aa: CASSLNLLAAQETQYF
v_gene: TRBV4-1; d_gene: NA; len: 13; abundance: NA; j_gene: TRBJ1-2; CDR3nt: TGCGCCAGCAGCCAAGATATTACCTATGGCTACACCTTC; CDR3aa: CASSQDITYGYTF
v_gene: TRBV11-1; d_gene: TRBD1; len: 16; abundance: NA; j_gene: TRBJ2-2; CDR3nt: TGTGCCAGCAGCCACCCGACAGGGGTAAACACCGGGGAGCTGTTTTTT; CDR3aa: CASSHPTGVNTGELFF
v_gene: TRBV28; d_gene: TRBD1; len: 14; abundance: NA; j_gene: TRBJ2-5; CDR3nt: TGTGCCAGCAGTCCCGACAGGGGAGAAGAGACCCAGTACTTC; CDR3aa: CASSPDRGEETQYF
v_gene: TRBV28; d_gene: NA; len: 16; abundance: NA; j_gene: TRBJ2-3; CDR3nt: TGTGCCAGCAGCAACCCCGACATGGCTTCCACAGATACGCAGTATTTT; CDR3aa: CASSNPDMASTDTQYF